This T cell receptor (beta chain) was sequenced during a study of T cells after yellow fever vaccination. V was clipped by 3 bases and J by 4 bases; unmatched bases: 3. CDR3 length equals 15 residues. Germline CDR1 DFQATT, CDR2 SNEGSKA (reference sequence). The sample holds a few counts of this clonotype. TCRdb independently ran MiXCR on the 5' RACE reads; one entry per CDR3 protein. The sample holds about 360,000 distinct CDR3 sequences, 6.2% seen once. This chain links TRBV20-1 with TRBJ2-3; 14 positions agree with TRBD2. This clonotype originated in a man aged 30-40 years who received the YFV17D yellow fever vaccine. Material: PBMCs, obtained 5 days after the yellow fever booster vaccination. This chain's CDR3 is CSARGTSGSADTQYF. For the CDR3, the DNA is TGCAGTGCTAGGGGGACTAGCGGGAGCGCAGATACGCAGTATTTT.